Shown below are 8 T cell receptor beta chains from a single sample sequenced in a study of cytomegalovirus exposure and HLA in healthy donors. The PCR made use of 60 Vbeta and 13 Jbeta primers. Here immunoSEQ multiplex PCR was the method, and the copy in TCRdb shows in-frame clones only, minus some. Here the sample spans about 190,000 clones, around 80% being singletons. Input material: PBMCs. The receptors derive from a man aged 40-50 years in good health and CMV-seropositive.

CDR3 sequence: CLPPDRGTYEQYF. Written as DNA, the CDR3 is TGTTTACCCCCGGACAGGGGGACCTACGAGCAGTACTTC. This sequence joins TRBV6-6 and TRBJ2-7; 10 positions agree with TRBD1. This CDR3 comprises 13 residues. Germline CDR1 is MNHNY and CDR2 is SVGAGI (reference sequence).

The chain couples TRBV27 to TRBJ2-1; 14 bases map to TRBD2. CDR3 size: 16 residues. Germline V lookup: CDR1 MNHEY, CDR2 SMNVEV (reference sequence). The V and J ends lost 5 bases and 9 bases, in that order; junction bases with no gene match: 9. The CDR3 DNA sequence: TGTGCCAGCAGTCCCCGACTAGCGGGAGGGCAAGGTGAGCAGTTCTTC. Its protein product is CASSPRLAGGQGEQFF.

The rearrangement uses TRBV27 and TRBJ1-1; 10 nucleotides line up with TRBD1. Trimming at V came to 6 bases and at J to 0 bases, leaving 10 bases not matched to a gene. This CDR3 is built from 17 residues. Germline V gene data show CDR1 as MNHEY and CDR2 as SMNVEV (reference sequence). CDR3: CASRPDRGRRMNTEAFF. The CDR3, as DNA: TGTGCCAGCAGACCCGACAGGGGGCGAAGGATGAACACTGAAGCTTTCTTT.

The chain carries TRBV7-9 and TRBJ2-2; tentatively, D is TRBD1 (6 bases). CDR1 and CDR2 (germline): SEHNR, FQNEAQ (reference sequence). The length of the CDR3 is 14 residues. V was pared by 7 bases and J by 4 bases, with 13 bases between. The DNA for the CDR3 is TGTGCCAGCATCCTGACAGGTTGCACCGGGGAGCTGTTTTTT. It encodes CASILTGCTGELFF.

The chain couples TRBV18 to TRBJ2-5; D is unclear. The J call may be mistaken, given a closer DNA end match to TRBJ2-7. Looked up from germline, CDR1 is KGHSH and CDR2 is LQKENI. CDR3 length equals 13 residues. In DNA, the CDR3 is TGTGCCAGCTCACTCGACACAACCCACGAGCAGTACTTC. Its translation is CASSLDTTHEQYF.

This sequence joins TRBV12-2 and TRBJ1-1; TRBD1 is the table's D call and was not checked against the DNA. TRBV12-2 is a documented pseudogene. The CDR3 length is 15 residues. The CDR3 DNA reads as TGTGCAAGTCGCTTAGGGGACAGGGCAAACACTGAAGCTTTCTTT. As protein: CASRLGDRANTEAFF.

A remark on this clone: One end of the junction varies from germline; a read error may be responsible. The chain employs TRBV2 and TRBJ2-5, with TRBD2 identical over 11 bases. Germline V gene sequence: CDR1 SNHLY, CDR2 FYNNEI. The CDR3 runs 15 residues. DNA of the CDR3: TGTGCCAGCAGCCCGACTAGCGGGAAGCAAGGGACCCAGTACTTC. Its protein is CASSPTSGKQGTQYF.

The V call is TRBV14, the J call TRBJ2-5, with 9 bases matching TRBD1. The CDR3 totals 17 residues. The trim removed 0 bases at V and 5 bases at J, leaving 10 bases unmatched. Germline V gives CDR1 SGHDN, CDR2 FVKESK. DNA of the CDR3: TGTGCCAGCAGCCAAGAAACGGGACAGGGCCCCTGGGAGACCCAGTACTTC. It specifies CASSQETGQGPWETQYF.